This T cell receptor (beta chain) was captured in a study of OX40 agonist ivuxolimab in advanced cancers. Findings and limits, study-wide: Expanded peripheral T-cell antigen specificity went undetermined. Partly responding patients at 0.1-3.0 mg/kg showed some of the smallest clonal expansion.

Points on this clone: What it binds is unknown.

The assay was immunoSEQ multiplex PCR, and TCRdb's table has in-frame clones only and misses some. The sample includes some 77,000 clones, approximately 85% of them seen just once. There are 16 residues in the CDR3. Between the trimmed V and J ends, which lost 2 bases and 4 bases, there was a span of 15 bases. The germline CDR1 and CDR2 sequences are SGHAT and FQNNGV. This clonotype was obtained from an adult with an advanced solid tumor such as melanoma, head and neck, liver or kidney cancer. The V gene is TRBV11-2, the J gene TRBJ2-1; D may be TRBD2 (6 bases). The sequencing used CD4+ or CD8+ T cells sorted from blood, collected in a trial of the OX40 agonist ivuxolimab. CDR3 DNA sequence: TGTGCCAGCAGCTTACTCCAAAGACTAGTATACAATGAGCAGTTCTTC. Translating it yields CASSLLQRLVYNEQFF.